This is a list of T cell receptor beta chains from one sample in a study of cytomegalovirus exposure and HLA in healthy donors. The method was immunoSEQ multiplex PCR; TCRdb's version includes in-frame clones alone and lacks a portion of them. The sample has over 150,000 clones, about 80% seen once. Sample: PBMCs. These receptor sequences come from a man aged 25-45 years in good health and CMV-seropositive. CDR3s include the opening cysteine and the closing phenylalanine or tryptophan. Fields, in order: D gene, V gene, clone size, J gene, CDR3 DNA, CDR3 protein. The D gene is left open where the match is weak. Only some rows state a clone size, as once, few, many or a class for expanded clones.

.	TRBV6-5	.	TRBJ2-5	TGTGCCAGCTCAGACAGGCCTAACCAAGAGACCCAGTACTTC	CASSDRPNQETQYF
.	TRBV10-3	.	TRBJ2-5	TGTGCCATCAGTGAGAGAGTGGAAGAGACCCAGTACTTC	CAISERVEETQYF
TRBD1	TRBV2	.	TRBJ2-7	TGTGCCAGCCTCGCGACAGGGGGCTACGAGCAGTACTTC	CASLATGGYEQYF
.	TRBV19	.	TRBJ1-6	TGTGCCAGTAGTCGACAGAGCTCCTATAATTCACCCCTCCACTTT	CASSRQSSYNSPLHF
.	TRBV5-1	.	TRBJ2-6	TGCGCCAGCAGCTTGGATCAGGGCGTCTCTGGGGCCAACGTCCTGACTTTC	CASSLDQGVSGANVLTF
TRBD1	TRBV4-2	.	TRBJ1-1	TGTGCCAGCAGCCCAGAACCGACAGGGGGGACGACTGAAGCTTTCTTT	CASSPEPTGGTTEAFF
.	TRBV7-2	.	TRBJ2-5	TGTGCCAGCAGCTTATTCCGGGAGACCCAGTACTTC	CASSLFRETQYF
.	TRBV6-5	.	TRBJ1-1	TGTGCCAGCAGCTCAGGAACAATGAACACTGAAGCTTTCTTT	CASSSGTMNTEAFF
TRBD1	TRBV30	once	TRBJ2-3	TGTGCCTTCTCCGGGACAGGATCAGATACGCAGTATTTT	CAFSGTGSDTQYF
TRBD1	TRBV15	.	TRBJ1-2	TGTGCCACCAGCGGCGGGACAGGGTTTGGCTACACCTTC	CATSGGTGFGYTF
.	TRBV7-9	.	TRBJ1-4	TGTGCCAGCAGCCATCGTGGTGGGGCCGGTGCTAATGAAAAACTGTTTTTT	CASSHRGGAGANEKLFF
TRBD2	TRBV27	.	TRBJ2-2	TGTGCCAGCAGTTGGGGGGGGAACACCGGGGAGCTGTTTTTT	CASSWGGNTGELFF
TRBD2	TRBV7-9	.	TRBJ2-1	TGTTCCAGCAGCCCATACGTGGGCGGGGGGAGCAATGAGCAGTTCTTC	CSSSPYVGGGSNEQFF
.	TRBV21-1	.	TRBJ1-1	TGTGCCAGCAGTCTCCGCACTGAAGCTTTCTTT	CASSLRTEAFF
.	TRBV7-9	.	TRBJ2-7	TGTGCCAGCAGCTTAGCAGGGGGCTACGAGCAGTACTTC	CASSLAGGYEQYF
.	TRBV11-2	few	TRBJ2-1	TGTGCCAGCAGTCAAACCGGGATGGATGAGCAGTTCTTC	CASSQTGMDEQFF
.	TRBV5-1	.	TRBJ1-1	TGCGCCAGCAGCGCCGGACAGCTGAACACTGAAGCTTTCTTT	CASSAGQLNTEAFF
TRBD1	TRBV6-5	.	TRBJ2-5	TGTGCCAGCAGTCACAGGGACAGCCAAGAGACCCAGTACTTC	CASSHRDSQETQYF